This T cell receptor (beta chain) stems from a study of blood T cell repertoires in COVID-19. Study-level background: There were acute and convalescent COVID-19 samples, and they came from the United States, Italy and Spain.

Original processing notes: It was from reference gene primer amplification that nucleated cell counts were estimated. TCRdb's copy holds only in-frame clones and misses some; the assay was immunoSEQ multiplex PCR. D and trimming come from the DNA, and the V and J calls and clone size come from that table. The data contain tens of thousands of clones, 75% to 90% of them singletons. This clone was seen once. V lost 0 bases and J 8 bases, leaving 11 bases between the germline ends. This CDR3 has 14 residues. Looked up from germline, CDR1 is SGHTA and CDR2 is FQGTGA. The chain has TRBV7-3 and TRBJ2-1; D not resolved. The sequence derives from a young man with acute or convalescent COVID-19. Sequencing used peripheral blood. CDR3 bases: TGTGCCAGCAGCTTAACTGGGCGTCCTGATGAGCAGTTCTTC. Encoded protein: CASSLTGRPDEQFF.